This entry describes one T cell receptor beta chain. Its target is unknown. This specimen comes from a study of blood T cells in healthy people across ages. A J-beta primer mix and a sample-barcoded 5' primer were used in a second PCR of roughly 6 to 12 cycles. TCRdb independently ran MiXCR on the 5' RACE reads; one entry per CDR3 protein. The table includes about 760,000 distinct CDR3 sequences, 20% to 30% detected once. Regarding the study as a whole: Both naive CD4+ cell counts and diversity were greater in long-lived donors than in aged donors.

This same sample was also part of a study on T cells of mothers and their children.

The TCR was taken from a boy between 10 and 17 years old in good health. The sequenced sample was blood.

The CDR3 loop reads CATSGGGTRGSRDGYTF. For the CDR3, the DNA is TGTGCCACCAGCGGAGGTGGGACAAGAGGGTCGCGGGATGGCTACACCTTC. The rearrangement uses TRBV15 and TRBJ1-2, with D possibly TRBD1 on 6 matching bases. Germline V CDR1 and CDR2: LNHNV, YYDKDF (reference sequence). The CDR3 is 17 residues long. With 5 bases removed from V and 6 bases from J, the gap between germline ends came to 25 bases.